What follows are 2 T cell receptor beta chains derived from one specimen sequenced in a study of T cells in Graves' hyperthyroidism and ophthalmopathy. Amplification targeted TCR beta CDR3 regions from RNA transcripts. HTBI primers were employed in a first-round RT-PCR of the TCR CDR3. TCRdb itself ran the multiplex PCR reads through MiXCR, one entry per CDR3 protein. The sample includes 500,000 to 800,000 distinct CDR3 sequences, about 14% seen only once; the top ten take around 13%. Sample: blood. The origin of the receptors is a woman aged 45-65 years with Graves' ophthalmopathy.

This clonotype was seen many times. V gene TRBV30 combines with J gene TRBJ2-1; TRBD2 aligns across 7 bases. The CDR3 runs to 14 residues. Germline V gene lookup returns CDR1 GTSNPN and CDR2 SVGIG (reference sequence). The CDR3 DNA sequence: TGTGTGGGGCGGAAGCGGGGCAACTACAATGAGCAGTTCTTC. Translated: CVGRKRGNYNEQFF.

This clonotype has a count of ten or more. V and J are TRBV20-1 and TRBJ2-3; TRBD2 matches 9 bases. Germline assignment: CDR1 DFQATT and CDR2 SNEGSKA (reference sequence). The trim removed 6 bases at V and 1 base at J, leaving 5 bases unmatched. The CDR3 is made up of 14 amino acids. The CDR3, as DNA: TGCAGTGCCCAGACTAGCGGCCGCACAGATACGCAGTATTTT. Translating gives CSAQTSGRTDTQYF.